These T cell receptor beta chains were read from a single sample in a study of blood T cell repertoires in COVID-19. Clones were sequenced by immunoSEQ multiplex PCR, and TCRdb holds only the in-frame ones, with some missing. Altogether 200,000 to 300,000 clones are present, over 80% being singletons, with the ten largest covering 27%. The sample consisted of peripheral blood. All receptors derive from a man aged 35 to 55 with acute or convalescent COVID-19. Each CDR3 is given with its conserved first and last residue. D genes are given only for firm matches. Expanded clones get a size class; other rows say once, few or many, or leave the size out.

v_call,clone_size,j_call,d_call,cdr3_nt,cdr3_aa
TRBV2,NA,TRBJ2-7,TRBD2,TGTGCCTGCCTCCCCGCGGGACTAACCTACGAGCAGTACTTC,CACLPAGLTYEQYF
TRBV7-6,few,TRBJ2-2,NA,TGTGCCAGCAGCCCCCCGAGACTAGGAGCTGCCGGGGAGCTGTTTTTT,CASSPPRLGAAGELFF
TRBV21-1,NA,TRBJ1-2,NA,TGTGCCAGCAGCAAAGTACGGTCGGTTTGCGGCTACACCTTC,CASSKVRSVCGYTF
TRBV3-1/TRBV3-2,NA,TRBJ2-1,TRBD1,TGTGCCAGCAGCCAAACTAAACAGGGGCCTTACAATGAGCAGTTCTTC,CASSQTKQGPYNEQFF
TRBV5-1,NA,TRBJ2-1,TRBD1,TGCGCCAGCGGACAGGGGGCGGCCTCCTACAATGAGCAGTTCTTC,CASGQGAASYNEQFF
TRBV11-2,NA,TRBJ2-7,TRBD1,TGTGCCAGCAGCTTCCGGACAGGGGTCGATCGAACCTACGAGCAGTACTTC,CASSFRTGVDRTYEQYF
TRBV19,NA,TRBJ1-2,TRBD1,TGTGCCAGTAACCATCCGGGACAGGGGCATGGCTACACCTTC,CASNHPGQGHGYTF
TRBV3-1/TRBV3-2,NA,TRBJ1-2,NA,TGTGCCAGCAGCCTCCAGGAAACCTATGGCTACACCTTC,CASSLQETYGYTF
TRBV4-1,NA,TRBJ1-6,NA,TGCGCCAGCAGCCACGGGACACCGACGCGGCCCCTCCACTTT,CASSHGTPTRPLHF
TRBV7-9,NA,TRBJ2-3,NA,TGTGCCAGCAGAACCTTAGCTGATACGCAGTATTTT,CASRTLADTQYF
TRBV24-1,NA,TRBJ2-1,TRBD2,TGTGCCACCAGTGAGGGCACGGGACTAGCTTACAATGAGCAGTTCTTC,CATSEGTGLAYNEQFF
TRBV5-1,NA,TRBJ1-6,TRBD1,TGCGCCAGCAGCTTTGGACCGGACAGGGGGGCACCCCTCCACTTT,CASSFGPDRGAPLHF
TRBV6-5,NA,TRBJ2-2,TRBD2,TGTGCCAGCAGTTCAGGACTAGCGAGGACCGGGGAGCTGTTTTTT,CASSSGLARTGELFF
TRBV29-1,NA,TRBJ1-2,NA,TGCAGCGTTGTTGTCACTAATGGCTACACCTTC,CSVVVTNGYTF
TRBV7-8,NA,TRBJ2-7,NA,TGTGCCAGCAGCACTCCCTTCCCCCCCTGGGAGCAGTACTTC,CASSTPFPPWEQYF
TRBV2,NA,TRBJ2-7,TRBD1,TGTGCCAGCAGTCCTGACAGGGGGGGTCGGTACGAGCAGTACTTC,CASSPDRGGRYEQYF
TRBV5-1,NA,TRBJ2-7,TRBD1,TGCGCCAGCAGCTCAAGGACAGGGGCGGACGAGCAGTACTTC,CASSSRTGADEQYF
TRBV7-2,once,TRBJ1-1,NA,TGTGCCAGTCAAAAAAGTGGACACATGAACACTGAAGCTTTCTTT,CASQKSGHMNTEAFF
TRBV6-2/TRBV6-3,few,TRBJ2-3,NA,TGTGCCAGCAGCCCCCCGATGGCAGAACCACCCACAGATACGCAGTATTTT,CASSPPMAEPPTDTQYF
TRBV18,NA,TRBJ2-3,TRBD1,TGTGCCAGCTCACCACCGAGGGGGCCAACCACAGATACGCAGTATTTT,CASSPPRGPTTDTQYF
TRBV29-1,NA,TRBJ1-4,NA,TGCAGCGTTGGATGGCACCGGCGGGATGAAAAACTGTTTTTT,CSVGWHRRDEKLFF
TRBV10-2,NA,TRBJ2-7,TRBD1,TGCGCCAGCAGTGGTGGGACAGGGTCATACGAGCAGTACTTC,CASSGGTGSYEQYF
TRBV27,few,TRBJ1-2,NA,TGTGCCAGCAAAAGTCCCTCACTTTATGGCTACACCTTC,CASKSPSLYGYTF